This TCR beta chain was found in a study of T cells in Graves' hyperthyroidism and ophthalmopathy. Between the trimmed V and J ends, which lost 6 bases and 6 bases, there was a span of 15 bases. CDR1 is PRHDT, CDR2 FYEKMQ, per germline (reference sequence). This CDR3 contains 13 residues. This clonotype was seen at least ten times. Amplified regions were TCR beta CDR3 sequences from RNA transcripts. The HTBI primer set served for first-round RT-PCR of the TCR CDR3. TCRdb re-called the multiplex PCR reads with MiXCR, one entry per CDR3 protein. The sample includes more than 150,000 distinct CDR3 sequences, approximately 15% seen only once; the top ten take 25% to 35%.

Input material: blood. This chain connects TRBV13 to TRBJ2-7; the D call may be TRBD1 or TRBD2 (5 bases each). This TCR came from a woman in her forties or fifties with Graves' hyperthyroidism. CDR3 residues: CASRGREKGEQYF. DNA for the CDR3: TGTGCCAGCAGGGGCAGGGAGAAAGGCGAGCAGTACTTC.